This T cell receptor (beta chain) was retrieved from a study of CD8+CD57+ T cells in acquired aplastic anemia. Profiles of TCR beta VDJ and CDR3 were generated from a genomic DNA template. MiXCR, run by TCRdb on the reads, gives a single entry per CDR3 protein. The data show 150,000 to 200,000 distinct CDR3 sequences, around half seen once. All patients picked for sequencing had shown, by flow cytometry, an expansion of CD8+CD57+ cells. This clonotype has ten or more counts. The CDR3 length is 15 residues. V shed 7 bases and J 8 bases; nucleotides not matched to a gene: 11. Germline CDR1 and CDR2: LNHDA and SQIVND (reference sequence).

This TCR was recovered from a human donor with aplastic anemia. The sequenced sample consisted of sorted CD4+, CD8+, or CD8+CD57+ T cells (not recorded which) from PBMCs. The gene calls are TRBV19 and TRBJ2-1, with 10 bases aligning to TRBD2. In DNA, the CDR3 is TGTGCCAGTACTTATATAGCGGGAGGCTCGGATGAGCAGTTCTTC. It encodes CASTYIAGGSDEQFF.